The 31 T cell receptor beta chains presented below share a single source sample, sequenced in a study of early T cells in non-severe SARS-CoV-2 infection. TCRdb reanalysed the 5' RACE reads using MiXCR and keeps one entry per CDR3 protein. The sample has about 40,000 distinct CDR3 sequences, 5% to 6.5% seen once; the top ten hold 6%. The sequencing here drew on whole blood, taken at baseline. These receptors were collected from an adult who was a healthcare worker with PCR-confirmed SARS-CoV-2 infection or an uninfected control (not recorded which).

This clonotype was picked up many times. This rearrangement joins TRBV11-3 to TRBJ1-1; D not resolved. CDR3 length: 16 residues. Deletions cut 0 bases from V and 5 bases from J, with 16 bases between. Germline V lookup: CDR1 SGHNT, CDR2 YENEEA. This chain's CDR3 is CASSLDSGSGETEAFF. The CDR3 DNA follows: TGTGCCAGCAGCTTAGATAGTGGATCCGGGGAGACTGAAGCTTTCTTT. The entire variable domain, with the rest obtained from reference TRBV11-3 and TRBJ1-1, is as follows: EAGVVQSPRYKIIEKKQPVAFWCNPISGHNTLYWYLQNLGQGPELLIRYENEEAVDDSQLPKDRFSAERLKGVDSTLKIQPAELGDSAVYLCASSLDSGSGETEAFFGQGTRLTVV.

This clonotype was seen many times. This chain uses TRBV12-3 or TRBV12-4 with TRBJ2-2; 9 bases align to TRBD2. V lost 7 bases to trimming and J lost 5 bases; unmatched junction nucleotides: 8. The CDR3 loop spans 15 amino acids. This chain's CDR3 is CASTSSGAPTGELFF. CDR3 in DNA: TGTGCCAGCACCTCTAGCGGGGCACCGACCGGGGAGCTGTTTTTT.

The sample holds many counts of this clonotype. The rearrangement uses TRBV27 and TRBJ2-5; TRBD2 is a possible D gene (6 bases). V lost 2 bases and J lost 1, with 17 bases in between. The germline V gene has CDR1 MNHEY and CDR2 SMNVEV (reference sequence). The CDR3 loop spans 17 amino acids. The CDR3 loop is CASSLHTSPTSQETQYF. The CDR3 coding sequence is TGTGCCAGCAGTTTACACACTAGCCCAACTTCCCAAGAGACCCAGTACTTC.

The sample holds many counts of this clonotype. The rearrangement joins TRBV10-2 to TRBJ2-1; 9 bases map to TRBD2. The CDR3 has 14 amino acids. V shed 2 bases, J shed 7 bases, and the junction held 3 bases outside the gene matches. Germline V gives CDR1 WSHSY, CDR2 SAAADI. This chain's CDR3 is CASSERRGGNEQFF. Here the CDR3 DNA reads TGCGCCAGCAGTGAGAGGCGGGGGGGGAATGAGCAGTTCTTC.

This clonotype has at least ten counts. V usage is TRBV5-1 and J usage is TRBJ2-3, with 12 nucleotides matching TRBD2. The V gene end was trimmed by 5 bases and the J gene end by 2 bases; junction bases not matched to a gene: 6. The CDR3 runs to 16 residues. Looked up from germline, CDR1 is SGHRS and CDR2 is YFSETQ. The CDR3 nucleotides read TGCGCCAGCAGTTCCGGACTAGCGGGAACCACAGATACGCAGTATTTT. Protein sequence: CASSSGLAGTTDTQYF.

This clonotype has at least ten counts. V and J are TRBV29-1 and TRBJ2-1; possibly TRBD2 for D (6 bases). There are 15 residues in the CDR3. Germline loops: CDR1 SQVTM, CDR2 ANQGSEA. The germline V and J ends were trimmed by 6 bases and 6 bases, with 21 bases remaining between them. The CDR3 nucleotides are TGCAGCGTCGCAACCGGGACTCGAGCCGGCAATGAGCAGTTCTTC. Protein: CSVATGTRAGNEQFF.

This clonotype was observed many times. This chain connects TRBV5-1 to TRBJ1-1; no clear D. The CDR3 sequence is 8 residues long. Germline assignment: CDR1 SGHRS and CDR2 YFSETQ. V dropped 9 bases and J dropped 10 bases, with 7 bases sitting between them. Written as DNA, the CDR3 is TGCGCCAACGCAGGAGCTTTCTTT. Protein product: CANAGAFF.

This clonotype was seen ten or more times. This chain connects TRBV29-1 to TRBJ2-1; D unclear. Trimming left V 6 bases short and J 9 bases short, with 12 bases between. Germline-derived CDR1 and CDR2 are SQVTM and ANQGSEA. The CDR3 is 11 amino acids. The CDR3 region has the DNA TGCAGCGTAGCCGGCGTGGGTGAGCAGTTCTTC. Translating gives CSVAGVGEQFF.

This clonotype was seen at least ten times. The chain recombines TRBV28 with TRBJ2-2; TRBD1 might be the D (5 bases). V was cut by 7 bases and J by 0 bases, with 15 bases left in between. Germline CDR1 and CDR2: MDHEN and SYDVKM. The CDR3 consists of 16 residues. The CDR3 DNA reads TGTGCCAGCACTGGGCAGGGCCGCGCGAACACCGGGGAGCTGTTTTTT. It translates to CASTGQGRANTGELFF.

The CDR3 region has the DNA TGTGCCAGCAGCTACAGGGACTACTACCAAGAGACCCAGTACTTC. Translation: CASSYRDYYQETQYF. J is TRBJ2-5 and V is TRBV7-9, with a tentative D call TRBD2 (7 bases). Germline CDR1 is SEHNR and CDR2 is FQNEAQ (reference sequence). The CDR3 sequence is 15 residues long. V dropped 4 bases and J dropped 0 bases, with 12 bases sitting between them.

Remarks on this clonotype: Here the CDR3 omits its conserved ending phenylalanine or tryptophan, so a read error is the likely source. The V call is TRBV7-6, the J call TRBJ2-2; 7 bases agree with TRBD1. Trimming cost V 5 bases and J 4 bases; bases outside gene matches: 7. Per the germline V gene, CDR1 is SGHVS and CDR2 is FNYEAQ. The CDR3 has 15 amino acids. CDR3 bases: TGTGCCAGCAGCCTAGGGACAGCATCCACCGGGGAGCTGTTTTCT. Translating gives CASSLGTASTGELFS.

This clonotype was recorded many times. V and J are TRBV20-1 and TRBJ2-5, with TRBD1 matching 7 bases. There are 11 residues in the CDR3. Per germline, CDR1 DFQATT and CDR2 SNEGSKA (reference sequence). This CDR3 is CGGQFQETQYF. CDR3 DNA sequence: TGCGGGGGACAGTTCCAAGAGACCCAGTACTTC.

This clonotype has a count of ten or more. The chain has TRBV6-5 and TRBJ2-7, with D unclear. Trimming stripped 8 bases from V and 0 bases from J, with 11 bases between. Germline V gives CDR1 MNHEY, CDR2 SVGAGI. The CDR3 sequence is 13 residues long. The CDR3, as DNA: TGTGCCAGCGGGAAGACTCGCTCCTACGAGCAGTACGTC. Translation gives CASGKTRSYEQYV.

J is TRBJ1-5 and V is TRBV12-3 or TRBV12-4, with D perhaps TRBD1 (6 bases). Trimming stripped 1 base from V and 3 bases from J, with 10 bases between. This CDR3 has 15 amino acids. CDR3 coding DNA: TGTGCCAGCAGTTTAGTACAGGGTTTCAATCAGCCCCAGCATTTT. Its protein is CASSLVQGFNQPQHF.

This clonotype showed up many times. The chain employs TRBV20-1 and TRBJ2-1; TRBD2 agrees at 7 bases. V gave up 5 bases and J gave up 7 bases; unmatched junction bases: 11. This CDR3 spans 14 amino acids. CDR1 DFQATT and CDR2 SNEGSKA come from the germline V gene (reference sequence). CDR3 in amino acids: CSAVGRGRENEQFF. The DNA for the CDR3 is TGCAGTGCTGTAGGGCGCGGGAGAGAGAATGAGCAGTTCTTC.

In this sample, this clonotype turned up many times. This chain links TRBV12-3 or TRBV12-4 with TRBJ2-1; 12 bases are shared with TRBD1. The J segment lost 1 base and the V segment lost 3 bases, leaving 4 bases of the junction unmatched. The CDR3 has 17 residues. For the CDR3, the DNA is TGTGCCAGCAGTTTGTGGGGACAGGGGGCGTCCTACAATGAGCAGTTCTTC. This codes for CASSLWGQGASYNEQFF.

This clonotype came up many times. This chain joins TRBV20-1 and TRBJ2-3; a weak D match, TRBD2 (6 bases). Germline V gene sequence: CDR1 DFQATT, CDR2 SNEGSKA (reference sequence). Trimming shortened V by 1 base and J by 4 bases, and 21 bases separated the two germline ends. The CDR3 is made up of 17 amino acids. In DNA, the CDR3 is TGCAGTGCTAGAGCTCATCGGGCGGGGAGGTTCGCAGATACGCAGTATTTT. Encoded protein: CSARAHRAGRFADTQYF.

The sample holds many counts of this clonotype. The chain is built from TRBV6-6 and TRBJ2-3; possibly TRBD2 for D (7 bases). V lost 8 bases, J lost 5 bases, and 11 bases lay in between. CDR1 is MNHNY, CDR2 SVGAGI, per germline (reference sequence). The CDR3 length is 12 residues. The DNA of the CDR3 is TGTGCCAGCGGGAGGGGGGGAGATACGCAGTATTTT. This gives the protein CASGRGGDTQYF.

This clonotype was counted at least ten times. This CDR3 is CASSPGAREQYV. Here the CDR3 DNA reads TGTGCCAGCTCACCCGGCGCCCGCGAGCAGTACGTC. The chain recombines TRBV18 with TRBJ2-7; D is uncertain. The CDR3 sequence is 12 residues long. Trimming stripped 3 bases from V and 6 bases from J, with 9 bases between. The germline V gene encodes CDR1 KGHSH and CDR2 LQKENI.

This clonotype showed up many times. This chain connects TRBV7-6 to TRBJ1-2, with 9 positions matching TRBD1. Germline CDR1 is SGHVS and CDR2 is FNYEAQ. The V and J ends lost 4 bases and 12 bases, in that order; junction bases with no gene match: 6. The CDR3 is 12 amino acids. The CDR3 DNA sequence: TGTGCCAGCAGCTCTCACAGGGGGCCGCACACCTTC. Its protein product is CASSSHRGPHTF.

This clonotype was observed many times. The chain recombines TRBV4-2 with TRBJ2-2; 10 bases are shared with TRBD2. The CDR3 has 15 residues. The trim removed 3 bases at V and 3 bases at J, leaving 1 base unmatched. Germline CDR1 is LGHNA and CDR2 is YNFKEQ. This chain's CDR3 is CASSQLAGDTGELFF. CDR3 DNA sequence: TGTGCCAGCAGCCAGCTAGCGGGAGACACCGGGGAGCTGTTTTTT.

Notes on this clonotype: A much larger clonotype is one base distant, so this may be a read error. The chain joins TRBV6-6 to TRBJ2-1; 9 bases agree with TRBD2. CDR1 is MNHNY and CDR2 is SVGAGI in the germline V gene (reference sequence). The CDR3 is made up of 17 amino acids. V was clipped by 8 bases and J by 3 bases; unmatched bases: 14. As DNA, the CDR3 is TGTGCCAGCCGCGGGACTAGCAGGAGACCCGTCTACAATGAGCAGTTCTTC. It translates to CASRGTSRRPVYNEQFF.

This clonotype has at least ten counts. V is TRBV28 and J is TRBJ2-5, with 7 bases lining up with TRBD2. Trimming at V came to 3 bases and at J to 5 bases, leaving 12 bases not matched to a gene. The CDR3 extends over 16 amino acids. The V gene's germline CDR1 is MDHEN and CDR2 SYDVKM. The CDR3 region is CASSLRETSLGETQYF. As DNA, the CDR3 is TGTGCCAGCAGTTTGCGAGAGACTAGCCTAGGGGAGACCCAGTACTTC.

This clonotype was counted a few times. The chain is built from TRBV19 and TRBJ1-4; no clear D. Germline V lookup: CDR1 LNHDA, CDR2 SQIVND (reference sequence). The CDR3 totals 13 residues. V dropped 5 bases and J dropped 8 bases, with 12 bases sitting between them. The CDR3 loop is CASSVRVGEKLFF. The CDR3 DNA sequence: TGTGCCAGTAGTGTCCGGGTTGGGGAAAAACTGTTTTTT.

Points on this clonotype: Germline is not matched at one junction end, which may reflect a read error. The chain employs TRBV6-5 and TRBJ1-1; D possibly corresponds to TRBD1 (6 bases). CDR1 MNHEY and CDR2 SVGAGI come from the germline V gene. This CDR3 has 14 amino acids. The CDR3 DNA follows: TGTGCCACCAGTTACGCAGGGGATCGGACTGAAGCTTTCTTT. This encodes CATSYAGDRTEAFF.

This clonotype was found a few times. The genes are TRBV7-8 and TRBJ2-1; D possibly uses TRBD1 or TRBD2 (5 bases each). CDR1 and CDR2 from the germline V gene are SGHVS and FQNEAQ. Deletions cut 5 bases from V and 6 bases from J, with 11 bases between. The CDR3 is made up of 13 amino acids. CDR3 protein: CASSPGTSNEQFF. Here the CDR3 DNA reads TGTGCCAGCAGCCCCGGGACCTCCAATGAGCAGTTCTTC.

This clonotype was detected ten times or more. Here the CDR3 reads CASSLGAGTPSTYEQYF. Here the CDR3 DNA reads TGTGCCAGCAGCTTAGGAGCCGGGACGCCATCAACCTACGAGCAGTACTTC. This chain connects TRBV11-2 to TRBJ2-7; D is possibly TRBD1 or TRBD2 (5 bases each). This CDR3 has 17 amino acids. Trimming cost V 1 base and J 2 bases, with 18 bases left between them. Germline V gene lookup returns CDR1 SGHAT and CDR2 FQNNGV.

This clonotype was recorded many times. The V and J genes are TRBV5-1 and TRBJ2-1; possible D gene TRBD2, 5 bases. This CDR3 contains 15 residues. From germline, CDR1 is SGHRS and CDR2 YFSETQ. V shed 4 bases and J shed 4 bases, with 15 bases lying between them. The CDR3 DNA follows: TGCGCCAGCAGCGGCAGCGGCTTATCTTACAATGAGCAGTTCTTC. Protein product: CASSGSGLSYNEQFF.

This clonotype occurred many times. J is TRBJ1-2 and V is TRBV12-5; TRBD1 matches 7 bases. The ends lost 1 base at V and 1 base at J; junction bases unmatched: 9. The CDR3 loop spans 17 amino acids. Germline V gene sequence: CDR1 LGHNT, CDR2 FRNRAP. Here the CDR3 DNA reads TGTGCTAGTGGTTTGGAGACAGGGAATCGCGTTAACTATGGCTACACCTTC. Translating gives CASGLETGNRVNYGYTF.

The table lists this clonotype with many counts. V and J are TRBV29-1 and TRBJ1-1; possible D gene TRBD1, 6 bases. Germline CDR1 reads SQVTM; CDR2 reads ANQGSEA. The CDR3 extends over 17 amino acids. V was pared by 7 bases and J by 0 bases, with 24 bases between. The DNA for the CDR3 is TGCAGCGGTATCCCCCGCGGAACAGGGCTTTTGAACACTGAAGCTTTCTTT. Protein product: CSGIPRGTGLLNTEAFF.

This clonotype was observed many times. A read error may account for a junction end that differs from germline. The chain combines TRBV9 with TRBJ2-7; a weak D match, TRBD1 (6 bases). The CDR3 covers 13 residues. Per the germline V gene, CDR1 is SGDLS and CDR2 is YYNGEE. CDR3 nucleotides: TGTGCCAGCAACGTAGGGACAACCTACGAGCAGTACTTC. It yields the protein CASNVGTTYEQYF.